This T cell receptor beta chain is from a study of early T cells in non-severe SARS-CoV-2 infection. Study-level background: Sequencing of unsorted whole blood was done on bulk RNA, leaving chains unpaired. General study results and limits: VDJdb matching skewed toward anti-spike CD8 responses, missing private and CD4 specificities.

V was pared by 6 bases and J by 3 bases, with 6 bases of the junction left unmatched. Germline CDR1 is DFQATT and CDR2 is SNEGSKA (reference sequence). The CDR3 is 13 residues long. This clonotype has just a few counts. No antigen is known for it. Each single cDNA molecule received a unique molecular identifier. TCRdb reprocessed the 5' RACE reads via MiXCR and lists one record per CDR3 protein. The repertoire has approximately 37,000 distinct CDR3 sequences, roughly 8% of them found once; the top ten carry around an eighth. The chain combines TRBV20-1 with TRBJ2-5, with TRBD1 matching 8 bases. The receptor was isolated from an adult who was a healthcare worker with PCR-confirmed SARS-CoV-2 infection or an uninfected control (not recorded which). Source: whole blood, taken at baseline. The DNA for the CDR3 is TGCAGTGCCCCCCGGACAGGGAAAGAGACCCAGTACTTC. Encoded protein: CSAPRTGKETQYF.